This T cell receptor beta chain emerged from a study of identical twins. Germline loops: CDR1 LGHDT, CDR2 YNNKEL (reference sequence). Trimming shortened V by 4 bases and J by 3 bases, and 10 bases separated the two germline ends. The CDR3 is made up of 14 amino acids. This clonotype was seen repeatedly, ten times or more. Each CDR3 protein is one row after TCRdb ran MiXCR on the 5' RACE reads. The data contain 450,000 to 650,000 distinct CDR3 sequences, roughly 9.9% of them singletons. These data are also associated with another study on yellow fever vaccine responses in identical twins.

This chain joins TRBV3-1 and TRBJ2-1, with D possibly TRBD1 on 6 matching bases. The sequence came from a woman under 30 in good health. Sequencing used PBMCs. In DNA, the CDR3 is TGTGCCAGCAGCCGGGACAACCGCTACAATGAGCAGTTCTTC. It translates to CASSRDNRYNEQFF.